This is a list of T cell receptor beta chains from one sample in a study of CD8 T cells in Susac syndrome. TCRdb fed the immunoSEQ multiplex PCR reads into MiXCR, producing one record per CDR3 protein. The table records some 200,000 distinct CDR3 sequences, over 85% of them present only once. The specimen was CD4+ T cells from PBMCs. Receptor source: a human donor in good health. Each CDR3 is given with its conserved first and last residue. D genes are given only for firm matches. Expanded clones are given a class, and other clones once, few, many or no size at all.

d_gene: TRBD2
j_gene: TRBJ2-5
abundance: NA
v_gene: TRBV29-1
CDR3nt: TGCAGCGTTGAGGCTAGCGGAGGGGAGACCCAGTACTTC
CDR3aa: CSVEASGGETQYF

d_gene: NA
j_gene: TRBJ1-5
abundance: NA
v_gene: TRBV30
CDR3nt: TGTGCCTTACAGCCCCAGCATTTT
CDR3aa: CALQPQHF

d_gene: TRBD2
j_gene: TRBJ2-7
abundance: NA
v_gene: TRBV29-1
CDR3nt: TGCAGCGTTACCGGAGCGGGAGGAGGATACGAGCAGTACTTC
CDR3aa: CSVTGAGGGYEQYF

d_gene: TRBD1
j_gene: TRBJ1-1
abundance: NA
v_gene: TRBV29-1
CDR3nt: TGCAGCGCTGGGACAGCTTTGAACACTGAAGCTTTCTTT
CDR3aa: CSAGTALNTEAFF

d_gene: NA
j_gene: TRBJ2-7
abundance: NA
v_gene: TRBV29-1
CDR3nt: TGCAGCGTTGAGCCGGTCCCTTCACGCGAGCAGTACTTC
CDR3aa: CSVEPVPSREQYF

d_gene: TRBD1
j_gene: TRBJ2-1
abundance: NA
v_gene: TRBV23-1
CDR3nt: TGCGCCAGCAGTCAGCCCCAGGGGGACAGGGGAGATGAGCAGTTCTTC
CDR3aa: CASSQPQGDRGDEQFF

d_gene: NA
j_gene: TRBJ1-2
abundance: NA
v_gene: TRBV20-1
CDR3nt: TGCAGTGCCGCCAGGCTAGGGGCGGGCTACACCTTC
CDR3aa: CSAARLGAGYTF

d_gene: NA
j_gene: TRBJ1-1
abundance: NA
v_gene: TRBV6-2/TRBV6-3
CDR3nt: TGTGCCAGCAGTTTAAGGTGGCAGAACACTGAAGCTTTCTTT
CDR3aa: CASSLRWQNTEAFF

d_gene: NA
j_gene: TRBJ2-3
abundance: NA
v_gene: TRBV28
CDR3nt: TGTGCCAGCAGTTTAGCTCAACAGTCCACAGATACGCAGTATTTT
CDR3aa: CASSLAQQSTDTQYF

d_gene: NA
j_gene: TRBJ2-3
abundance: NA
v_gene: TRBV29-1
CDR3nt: TGCAGCGCTCGGGAGACGGATACGCAGTATTTT
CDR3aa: CSARETDTQYF

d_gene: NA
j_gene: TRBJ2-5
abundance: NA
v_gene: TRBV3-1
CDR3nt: TGTGCCAGCAGCCAAGTAGGCTCCCAAAACCAGGAGACCCAGTACTTC
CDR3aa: CASSQVGSQNQETQYF

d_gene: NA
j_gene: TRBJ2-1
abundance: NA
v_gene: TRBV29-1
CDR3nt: TGCAGCGTTGAAGACAGGGTTTCCTACAATGAGCAGTTCTTC
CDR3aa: CSVEDRVSYNEQFF

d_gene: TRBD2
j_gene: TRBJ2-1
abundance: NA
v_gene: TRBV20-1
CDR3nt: TGCAGTGCCCACCGGCCAGCGGGAGATGAGCAGTTCTTC
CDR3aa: CSAHRPAGDEQFF

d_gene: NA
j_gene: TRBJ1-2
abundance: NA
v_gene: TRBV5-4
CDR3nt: TGTGCCAGCAGCGCTCAGATAGGGACCCATGGCTACACCTTC
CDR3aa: CASSAQIGTHGYTF

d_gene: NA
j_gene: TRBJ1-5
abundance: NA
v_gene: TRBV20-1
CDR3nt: TGCAGTGCCGGGTTGCTTAATCAGCCCCAGCATTTT
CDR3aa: CSAGLLNQPQHF

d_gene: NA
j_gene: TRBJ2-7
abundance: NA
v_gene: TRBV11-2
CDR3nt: TGTGCCAGCAGCTTAGTCGGCAAATACGAGCAGTACTTC
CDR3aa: CASSLVGKYEQYF

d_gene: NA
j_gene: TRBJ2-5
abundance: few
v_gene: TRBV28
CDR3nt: TGTGCCAGCAGTTTAATGAGGGGAGAGACCCAGTACTTC
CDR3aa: CASSLMRGETQYF

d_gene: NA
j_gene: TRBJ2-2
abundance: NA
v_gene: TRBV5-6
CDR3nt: TGTGCCAGCAGGAAGAGACTAACTAACACCGGGGAGCTGTTTTTT
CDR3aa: CASRKRLTNTGELFF

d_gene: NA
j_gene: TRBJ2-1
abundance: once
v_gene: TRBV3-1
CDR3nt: TGTGCCAGCAGCCAAGTAGGGACAGAGCAGTTCTTC
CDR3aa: CASSQVGTEQFF

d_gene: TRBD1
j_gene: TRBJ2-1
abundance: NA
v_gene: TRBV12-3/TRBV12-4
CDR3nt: TGTGCCAGCAGTTCTTCAGGGGGTGGTGAGCAGTTCTTC
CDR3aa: CASSSSGGGEQFF

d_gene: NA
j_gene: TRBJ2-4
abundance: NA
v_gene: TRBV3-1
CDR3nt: TGTGCCAGCAGCCAAGTGAGGGGATTAGCCAAAAACATTCAGTACTTC
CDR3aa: CASSQVRGLAKNIQYF

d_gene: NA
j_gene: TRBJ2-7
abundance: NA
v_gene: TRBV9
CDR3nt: TGTGCCAGCAGCGTAGGACGACTGGTGGGGGAGCAGTACTTC
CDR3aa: CASSVGRLVGEQYF

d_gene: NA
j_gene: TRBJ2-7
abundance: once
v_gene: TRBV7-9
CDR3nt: TGTGCCAGCAGAAGAATCGAGGTTTACGAGCAGTACTTC
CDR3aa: CASRRIEVYEQYF

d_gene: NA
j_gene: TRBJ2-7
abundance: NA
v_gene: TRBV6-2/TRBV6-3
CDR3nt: TGTGCCAGCAGTTACTCGTCTTGGGAGCAGTACTTC
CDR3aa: CASSYSSWEQYF

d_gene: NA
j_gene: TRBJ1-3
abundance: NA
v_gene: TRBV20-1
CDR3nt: TGCAGTGCTCAAGACAGCCTCTCTGGAAACACCATATATTTT
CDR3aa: CSAQDSLSGNTIYF

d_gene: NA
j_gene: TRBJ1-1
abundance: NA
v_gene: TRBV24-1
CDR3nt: TGTGCCACCAGTGGGCGGATGAACACTGAAGCTTTCTTT
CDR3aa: CATSGRMNTEAFF

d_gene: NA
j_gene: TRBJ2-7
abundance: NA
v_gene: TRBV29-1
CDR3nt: TGCAGCGTTGCTGGGCAGCGACTCGGCGAGCAGTACTTC
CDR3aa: CSVAGQRLGEQYF

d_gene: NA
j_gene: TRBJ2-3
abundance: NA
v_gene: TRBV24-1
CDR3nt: TGTGCCACCAGTGGCCCCCCCGATACGCAGTATTTT
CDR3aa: CATSGPPDTQYF

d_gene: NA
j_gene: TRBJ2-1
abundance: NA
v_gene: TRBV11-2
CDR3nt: TGTGCCAGCAGCTTACTATGGGGCCCACCCTACAATGAGCAGTTCTTC
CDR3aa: CASSLLWGPPYNEQFF

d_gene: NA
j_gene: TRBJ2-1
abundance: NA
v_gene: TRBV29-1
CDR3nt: TGCAGCGTCTCCAGAGGAATAGCCTACAATGAGCAGTTCTTC
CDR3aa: CSVSRGIAYNEQFF

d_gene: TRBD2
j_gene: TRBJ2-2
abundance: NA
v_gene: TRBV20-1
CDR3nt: TGCAGTGCTCGGAGCGGGGTGAACACCGGGGAGCTGTTTTTT
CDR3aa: CSARSGVNTGELFF